The source of this TCR beta chain is a study of blood T cell repertoires in COVID-19. Study details: The United States, Italy and Spain were the sources of the acute and convalescent COVID-19 samples. The cDNA or gDNA used as material had been derived from T cells, B-cell-depleted T cells, or PBMCs.

Original analysis: Amplification with reference gene primers provided the estimates of nucleated cell counts. The data were produced by immunoSEQ multiplex PCR, yet TCRdb's version contains in-frame clones alone and is incomplete. The V and J calls and clone size were taken over from that table, and D and trimming were inferred from the DNA. The sample consists of tens of thousands of clones, more than 75% of them appearing once. V was pared by 4 bases and J by 5 bases, with 9 bases of the junction left unmatched. The CDR3 contains 15 residues. Germline V gene sequence: CDR1 SGHRS, CDR2 YFSETQ. The sequence came from a woman at least 80 years old with acute or convalescent COVID-19. The chain is built from TRBV5-1 and TRBJ2-1, with 7 bases aligning to TRBD2. The specimen was peripheral blood. CDR3 sequence (DNA): TGCGCCAGCAGCGGGTCTAGCGGTACTCACAATGAGCAGTTCTTC. Translating it yields CASSGSSGTHNEQFF.